This T cell receptor beta chain was sequenced in a study of PD-1 and CTLA-4 blockade in melanoma. This table comes from immunoSEQ multiplex PCR, and its TCRdb copy is limited to in-frame clones, with some not included. The sample lists 15,000 to 20,000 clones, under 85% occurring once. The CDR3 length is 16 residues. The germline V gene encodes CDR1 LGHDT and CDR2 YNNKEL (reference sequence). V lost 0 bases to trimming and J lost 1 base, with 12 bases between them. Only one count was recorded for this clone. The sample consisted of CD8+ T cells from peripheral blood, taken before anti-PD-1 treatment. The chain combines TRBV3-1 (or the pseudogene TRBV3-2) with TRBJ1-1, with D unclear. This sequence was found in a human donor with melanoma. CDR3 DNA: TGTGCCAGCAGCCAAGATTTAAAGACCCAGAACACTGAAGCTTTCTTT. It yields the protein CASSQDLKTQNTEAFF.